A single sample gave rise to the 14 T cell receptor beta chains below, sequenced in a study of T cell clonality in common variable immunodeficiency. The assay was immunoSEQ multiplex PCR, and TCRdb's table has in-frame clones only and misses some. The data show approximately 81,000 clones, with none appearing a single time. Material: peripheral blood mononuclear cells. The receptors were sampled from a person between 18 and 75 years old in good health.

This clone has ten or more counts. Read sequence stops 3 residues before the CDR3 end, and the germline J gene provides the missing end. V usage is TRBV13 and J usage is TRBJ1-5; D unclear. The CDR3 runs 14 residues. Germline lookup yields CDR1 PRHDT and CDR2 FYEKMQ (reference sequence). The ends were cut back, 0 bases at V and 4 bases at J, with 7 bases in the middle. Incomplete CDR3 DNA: TGTGCCAGCAGCTTAGGGCGGTTTAATCAGCCC. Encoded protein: CASSLGRFNQP. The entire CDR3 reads CASSLGRFNQPQHF.

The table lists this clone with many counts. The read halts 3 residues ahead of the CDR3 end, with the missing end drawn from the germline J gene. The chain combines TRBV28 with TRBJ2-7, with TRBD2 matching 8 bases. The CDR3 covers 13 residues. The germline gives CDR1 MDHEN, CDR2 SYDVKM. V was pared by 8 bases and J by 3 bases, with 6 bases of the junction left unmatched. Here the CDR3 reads CASRGGTRYEQYF. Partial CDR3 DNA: TGTGCCAGCCGCGGGGGGACTCGCTACGAG.

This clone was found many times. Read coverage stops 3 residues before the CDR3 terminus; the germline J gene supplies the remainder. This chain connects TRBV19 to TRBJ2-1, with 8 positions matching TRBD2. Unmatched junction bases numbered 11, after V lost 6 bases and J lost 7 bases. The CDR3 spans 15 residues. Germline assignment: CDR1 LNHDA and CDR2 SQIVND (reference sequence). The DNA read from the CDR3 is TGTGCCAGTAGCCCTGATAGCGGGGACTTTAATGAG. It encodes CASSPDSGDFNE. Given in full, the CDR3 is CASSPDSGDFNEQFF.

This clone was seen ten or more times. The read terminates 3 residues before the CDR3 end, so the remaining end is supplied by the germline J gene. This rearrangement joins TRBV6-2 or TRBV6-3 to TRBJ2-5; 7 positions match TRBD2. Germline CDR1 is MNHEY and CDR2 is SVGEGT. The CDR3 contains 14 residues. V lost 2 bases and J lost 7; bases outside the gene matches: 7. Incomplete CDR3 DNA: TGTGCCAGCAGTTACGGCCTAGCGGTCCGGACC. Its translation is CASSYGLAVRT. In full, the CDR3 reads CASSYGLAVRTQYF.

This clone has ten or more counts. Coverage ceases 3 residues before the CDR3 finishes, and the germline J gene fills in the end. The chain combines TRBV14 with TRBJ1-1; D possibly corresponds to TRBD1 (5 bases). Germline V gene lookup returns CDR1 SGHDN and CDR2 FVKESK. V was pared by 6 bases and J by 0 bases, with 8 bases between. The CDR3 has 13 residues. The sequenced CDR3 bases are TGTGCCAGCAGAAACAGGATGAACACTGAA. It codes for CASRNRMNTE. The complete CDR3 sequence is CASRNRMNTEAFF.

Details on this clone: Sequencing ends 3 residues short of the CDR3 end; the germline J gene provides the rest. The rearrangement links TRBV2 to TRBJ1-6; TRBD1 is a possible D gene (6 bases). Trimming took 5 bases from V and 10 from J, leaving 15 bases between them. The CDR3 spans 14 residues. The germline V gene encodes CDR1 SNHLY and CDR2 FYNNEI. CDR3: CASSTGTSISPLHF. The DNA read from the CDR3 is TGTGCCAGCAGTACAGGGACCTCGATATCACCC.

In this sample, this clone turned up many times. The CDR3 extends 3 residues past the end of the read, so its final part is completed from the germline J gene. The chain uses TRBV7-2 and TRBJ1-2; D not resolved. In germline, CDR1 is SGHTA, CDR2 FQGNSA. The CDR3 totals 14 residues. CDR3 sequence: CASSLTAQAGGYTF. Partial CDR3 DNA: TGTGCCAGCAGCTTAACCGCCCAGGCGGGAGGC. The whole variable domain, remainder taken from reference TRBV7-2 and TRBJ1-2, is GAGVSQSPSNKVTEKGKDVELRCDPISGHTALYWYRQSLGQGLEFLIYFQGNSAPDKSGLPSDRFSAERTGGSVSTLTIQRTQQEDSAVYLCASSLTAQAGGYTFGSGTRLTVV.

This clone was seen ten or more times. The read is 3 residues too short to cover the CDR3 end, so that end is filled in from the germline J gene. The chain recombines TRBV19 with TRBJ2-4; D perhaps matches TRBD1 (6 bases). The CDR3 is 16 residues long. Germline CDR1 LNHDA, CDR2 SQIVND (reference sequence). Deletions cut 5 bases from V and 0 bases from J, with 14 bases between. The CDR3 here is CASSGGPGVAKNIQYF. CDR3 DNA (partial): TGTGCCAGTAGTGGGGGCCCAGGCGTAGCCAAAAACATT.

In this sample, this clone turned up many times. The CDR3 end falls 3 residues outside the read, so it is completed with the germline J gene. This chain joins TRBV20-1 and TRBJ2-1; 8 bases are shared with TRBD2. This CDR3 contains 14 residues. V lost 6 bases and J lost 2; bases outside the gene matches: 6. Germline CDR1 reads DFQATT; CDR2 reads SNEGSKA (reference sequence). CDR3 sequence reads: CSATGGTAYNEQFF. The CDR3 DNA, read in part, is TGCAGTGCCACGGGGGGGACGGCCTACAATGAG.

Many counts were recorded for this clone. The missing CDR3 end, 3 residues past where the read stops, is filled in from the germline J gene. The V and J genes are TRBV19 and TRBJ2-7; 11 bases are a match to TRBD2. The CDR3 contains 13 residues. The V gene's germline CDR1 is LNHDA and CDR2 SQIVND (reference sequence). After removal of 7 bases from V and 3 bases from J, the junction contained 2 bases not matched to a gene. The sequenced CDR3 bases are TGTGCCAGTAAAGGGACTAGCGGCTACGAG. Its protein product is CASKGTSGYE. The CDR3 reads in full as CASKGTSGYEQYF.

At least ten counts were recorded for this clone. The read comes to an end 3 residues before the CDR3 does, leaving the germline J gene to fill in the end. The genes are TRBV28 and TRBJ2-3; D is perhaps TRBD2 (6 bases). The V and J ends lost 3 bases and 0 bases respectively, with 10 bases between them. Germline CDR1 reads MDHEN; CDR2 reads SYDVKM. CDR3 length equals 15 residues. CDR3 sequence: CASSFRRASTDTQYF. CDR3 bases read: TGTGCCAGCAGTTTTCGGAGGGCCAGCACAGATACG.

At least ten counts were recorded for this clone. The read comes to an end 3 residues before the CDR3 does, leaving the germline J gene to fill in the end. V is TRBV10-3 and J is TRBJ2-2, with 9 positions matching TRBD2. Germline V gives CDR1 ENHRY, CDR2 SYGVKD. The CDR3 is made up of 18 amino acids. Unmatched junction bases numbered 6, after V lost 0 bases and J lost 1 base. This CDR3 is CAISESRGGALNTGELFF. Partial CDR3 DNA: TGTGCCATCAGTGAGTCGCGGGGGGGGGCTTTGAACACCGGGGAG.

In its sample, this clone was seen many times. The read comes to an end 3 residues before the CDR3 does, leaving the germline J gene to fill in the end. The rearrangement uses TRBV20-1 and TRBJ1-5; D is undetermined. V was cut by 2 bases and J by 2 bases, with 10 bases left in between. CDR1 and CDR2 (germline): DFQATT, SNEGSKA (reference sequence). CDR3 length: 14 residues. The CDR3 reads CSARIRIGNQPQHF. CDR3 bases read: TGCAGTGCTAGAATCAGGATTGGCAATCAGCCC.

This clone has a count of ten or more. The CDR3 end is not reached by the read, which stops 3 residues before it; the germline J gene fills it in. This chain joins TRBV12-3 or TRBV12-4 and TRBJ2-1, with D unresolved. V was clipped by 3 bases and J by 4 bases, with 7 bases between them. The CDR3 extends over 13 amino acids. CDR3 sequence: CASSFRKYNEQFF. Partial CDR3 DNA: TGTGCCAGCAGTTTTCGTAAATACAATGAG.